This T cell receptor (beta chain) was identified in a study of T cell responses to AZD1222 COVID-19 vaccine. Whole-study results and caveats: Spike-specific TCR breadth and depth went up after people got two AZD1222 doses. Across spike, vaccine-associated CD4 TCRs were found, dominant at 160-218 and 743-854. Among the donors, most were white British and more were female, and clonal diversity was possibly underestimated.

As to this clone: The antigen is unknown.

Analysis merged second doses at about 4 or about 12 weeks. Clones were read by immunoSEQ multiplex PCR, and TCRdb kept only the in-frame ones, dropping some. The table records some 130,000 clones, over 85% of them present only once. This sequence originates from an adult who received the AZD1222 COVID-19 vaccine. Sequences were derived from peripheral blood, sampled 28 days after the second AZD1222 dose.

The CDR3 nucleotides read TGTGCCAGCAGCTTAGAACAGGGAGGGGGTTACGAGCAGTACTTC. It yields the protein CASSLEQGGGYEQYF. The rearrangement links TRBV7-2 to TRBJ2-7; tentative D call: TRBD2 (7 bases). This CDR3 region has 15 residues. V gave up 1 base and J gave up 4 bases, with 14 bases separating them. Germline values: CDR1 SGHTA, CDR2 FQGNSA. The variable domain in full, with the rest retrieved from reference TRBV7-2 and TRBJ2-7, is GAGVSQSPSNKVTEKGKDVELRCDPISGHTALYWYRQSLGQGLEFLIYFQGNSAPDKSGLPSDRFSAERTGGSVSTLTIQRTQQEDSAVYLCASSLEQGGGYEQYFGPGTRLTVT.